Listed below are T cell receptor beta chains from one sample, sequenced in a study of CD8+CD57+ T cells in acquired aplastic anemia. In TCRdb, the reads were re-called with MiXCR into one record per CDR3 protein. The data show around 190,000 distinct CDR3 sequences, 45% to 60% seen once. The sequenced sample consisted of sorted CD4+, CD8+, or CD8+CD57+ T cells (not recorded which) from PBMCs. All receptors derive from a human donor with aplastic anemia. The CDR3 runs from the conserved cysteine through the conserved F or W. The order of the fields is clone size, D gene, J gene, CDR3 length, V gene, CDR3 protein, CDR3 DNA. The D gene is left open where the match is weak. Part of the rows lack a size; the others show once, few, many or a class for expanded clones.

few | - | TRBJ2-2 | 13 | TRBV6-1 | CASSSKNTGELFF | TGTGCCAGCAGCTCCAAGAACACCGGGGAGCTGTTTTTT
- | - | TRBJ2-1 | 16 | TRBV29-1 | CSVEGRYPSSYNEQFF | TGCAGCGTTGAAGGCCGGTACCCGAGCTCCTACAATGAGCAGTTCTTC
- | - | TRBJ2-1 | 16 | TRBV27 | CASSLWDTSSYNEQFF | TGTGCCAGCAGTCTATGGGACACAAGCTCCTACAATGAGCAGTTCTTC
- | TRBD1 | TRBJ1-2 | 13 | TRBV25-1 | CASSEGQGHGYTF | TGTGCCAGCAGTGAGGGACAGGGGCATGGCTACACCTTC
many | - | TRBJ1-5 | 15 | TRBV7-8 | CASSLGWIGNQPQHF | TGTGCCAGCAGCTTAGGGTGGATCGGCAATCAGCCCCAGCATTTT
many | - | TRBJ1-4 | 12 | TRBV20-1 | CSASRVNEKLFF | TGCAGTGCTAGTCGGGTAAATGAAAAACTGTTTTTT
many | - | TRBJ2-1 | 11 | TRBV2 | CASLTAAGQFF | TGTGCCAGCCTAACGGCGGCCGGGCAGTTCTTC
- | - | TRBJ2-2 | 12 | TRBV9 | CASSVASGELFF | TGTGCCAGCAGCGTAGCCAGCGGGGAGCTGTTTTTT
once | TRBD1 | TRBJ1-1 | 16 | TRBV19 | CASSIGGQTLNTEAFF | TGTGCCAGTAGTATTGGGGGACAGACATTGAACACTGAAGCTTTCTTT
many | - | TRBJ1-5 | 15 | TRBV19 | CASHLGQGYNQPQHF | TGTGCCAGCCATCTTGGACAAGGTTACAATCAGCCCCAGCATTTT
many | - | TRBJ1-6 | 16 | TRBV2 | CASSEPPDRSNSPLHF | TGTGCCAGCAGTGAACCCCCAGACAGGTCTAATTCACCCCTCCACTTT
many | - | TRBJ1-1 | 18 | TRBV4-1 | CASSQGGGRGPMNTEAFF | TGCGCCAGCAGCCAAGGGGGGGGCAGAGGGCCCATGAACACTGAAGCTTTCTTT
once | TRBD1 | TRBJ1-5 | 14 | TRBV9 | CASSIRQGSQPQHF | TGTGCCAGCAGCATACGACAGGGTAGCCAGCCCCAGCATTTT
many | - | TRBJ2-3 | 12 | TRBV6-1 | CASRDPTDTQYF | TGTGCCAGCAGAGACCCAACGGATACGCAGTATTTT
- | TRBD1 | TRBJ1-4 | 20 | TRBV4-2 | CASSQDQTGTGGEKTEKLFF | TGTGCCAGCAGCCAAGATCAAACCGGGACAGGGGGCGAAAAGACGGAAAAACTGTTTTTT
- | - | TRBJ2-7 | 13 | TRBV10-1 | CASSESYGKLQYF | TGCGCCAGCAGTGAATCCTATGGGAAGCTCCAGTACTTC
- | - | TRBJ1-6 | 16 | TRBV11-1 | CASSLRADQGNSPLHF | TGTGCCAGCAGCTTACGGGCAGACCAGGGTAATTCACCCCTCCACTTT
- | - | TRBJ1-4 | 13 | TRBV29-1 | CSVELATNEKLFF | TGCAGCGTTGAGTTGGCAACTAATGAAAAACTGTTTTTT
- | - | TRBJ2-5 | 13 | TRBV20-1 | CSARDEGPGTQYF | TGCAGTGCTAGAGACGAGGGCCCCGGGACCCAGTACTTC
many | - | TRBJ1-1 | 17 | TRBV11-2 | CASSLGLWGAQGTEAFF | TGTGCCAGCAGCTTAGGCCTCTGGGGGGCGCAAGGCACTGAAGCTTTCTTT
- | - | TRBJ2-7 | 10 | TRBV7-9 | CASSSSEQHF | TGTGCCAGCAGCTCCTCAGAGCAGCACTTC
- | TRBD2 | TRBJ2-3 | 19 | TRBV19 | CASSIGGTSGGAITDTQYF | TGTGCCAGTAGTATAGGCGGGACTAGCGGGGGGGCCATCACAGATACGCAGTATTTT
- | - | TRBJ1-4 | 14 | TRBV18 | CASSVSLRGEKLFF | TGTGCCAGCTCAGTCTCACTCAGAGGGGAAAAACTGTTTTTT
- | - | TRBJ2-7 | 12 | TRBV20-1 | CSARDLSYEQYF | TGCAGTGCTAGAGATCTGTCCTACGAGCAGTACTTC
many | - | TRBJ1-5 | 14 | TRBV19 | CASKGQYSNQPQHF | TGTGCCAGTAAGGGACAATATAGCAATCAGCCCCAGCATTTT
many | - | TRBJ1-1 | 12 | TRBV5-8 | CASSSPLLAAFF | TGTGCCAGCAGCTCCCCGCTCCTCGCGGCTTTCTTT
many | - | TRBJ1-1 | 16 | TRBV7-9 | CASSLGSTGVNTEAFF | TGTGCCAGCAGCTTAGGTAGTACGGGGGTGAACACTGAAGCTTTCTTT
- | - | TRBJ2-3 | 12 | TRBV10-3 | CAISEQGDTQYF | TGTGCCATCAGTGAGCAAGGAGATACGCAGTATTTT
- | - | TRBJ1-5 | 15 | TRBV15 | CATSRLRDSNQPQHF | TGTGCCACCAGCAGACTCCGGGACAGCAATCAGCCCCAGCATTTT
- | - | TRBJ2-3 | 16 | TRBV24-1 | CATSDTQGYDTDTQYF | TGTGCCACCAGTGATACCCAGGGATACGACACAGATACGCAGTATTTT
many | TRBD2 | TRBJ2-1 | 18 | TRBV10-2 | CASRRRRGGLIIGNEQFF | TGCGCCAGCAGGAGGAGGCGGGGGGGCCTAATCATTGGGAATGAGCAGTTCTTC
- | - | TRBJ2-1 | 14 | TRBV6-5 | CATTLGGSYNEQFF | TGTGCCACCACTTTAGGCGGCTCCTACAATGAGCAGTTCTTC
- | - | TRBJ2-7 | 14 | TRBV10-3 | CAISGSQPSHEQYF | TGTGCCATCAGTGGATCTCAACCTAGCCACGAGCAGTACTTC
- | - | TRBJ1-4 | 14 | TRBV5-1 | CASSSGAGDEKLFF | TGCGCCAGCAGCTCGGGAGCGGGGGATGAAAAACTGTTTTTT
many | - | TRBJ1-2 | 14 | TRBV25-1 | CASSPPQIAYGYTF | TGTGCCAGCAGCCCACCCCAGATCGCCTATGGCTACACCTTC
many | - | TRBJ2-6 | 14 | TRBV6-1 | CASSAPSGANVLTF | TGTGCCAGCAGTGCTCCCTCTGGGGCCAACGTCCTGACTTTC